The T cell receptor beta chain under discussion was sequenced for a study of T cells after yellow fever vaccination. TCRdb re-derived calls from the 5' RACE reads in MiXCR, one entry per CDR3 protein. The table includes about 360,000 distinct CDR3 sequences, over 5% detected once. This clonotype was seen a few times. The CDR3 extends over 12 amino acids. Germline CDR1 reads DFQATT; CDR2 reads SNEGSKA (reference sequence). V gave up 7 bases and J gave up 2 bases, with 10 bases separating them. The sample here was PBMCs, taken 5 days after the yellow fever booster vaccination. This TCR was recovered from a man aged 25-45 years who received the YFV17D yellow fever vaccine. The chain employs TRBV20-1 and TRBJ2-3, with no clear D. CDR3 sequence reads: CSVYRYTDTQYF. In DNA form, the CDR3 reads TGCAGTGTTTACCGATACACAGATACGCAGTATTTT.